The clone carrying this TCR beta chain was seen a handful of times. The ends were cut back, 4 bases at V and 0 bases at J, with 19 bases in the middle. This CDR3 region has 17 residues. Germline loops: CDR1 SGDLS, CDR2 YYNGEE. The sample belongs to a study of tumor-infiltrating lymphocytes in oesophageal squamous cell carcinoma. TCRdb itself ran the PCR reads through MiXCR, one entry per CDR3 protein. This table has around 23,000 distinct CDR3 sequences, more than 30% appearing once. The V gene is TRBV9, the J gene TRBJ1-1; D perhaps matches TRBD1 (6 bases). The material sequenced was esophageal tumor tissue. The receptor was isolated from a male donor with esophageal squamous cell carcinoma. The CDR3 DNA follows: TGTGCCAGCAGCACCCATGGGGGACATTTAATGAACACTGAAGCTTTCTTT. Translation: CASSTHGGHLMNTEAFF.